The 13 T cell receptor beta chains given below trace back to one sample, sequenced in a study of blood T cell repertoires in COVID-19. Using immunoSEQ multiplex PCR, the repertoire was profiled, and TCRdb retains in-frame clones only, with some absent. The table includes about 330,000 clones, roughly 90% detected once. Sequenced input: peripheral blood. The receptors were sampled from a woman aged 45-60 years with active or convalescent COVID-19.

The V call is TRBV30, the J call TRBJ1-1; TRBD1 might be the D (6 bases). The germline V gene encodes CDR1 GTSNPN and CDR2 SVGIG (reference sequence). V was trimmed by 6 bases and J by 0 bases, leaving 14 bases between them. There are 14 residues in the CDR3. CDR3: CACKTGPMNTEAFF. Here the CDR3 DNA reads TGTGCCTGCAAGACAGGTCCCATGAACACTGAAGCTTTCTTT.

The chain has TRBV30 and TRBJ1-3; TRBD1 matches at 7 bases. Germline V gene sequence: CDR1 GTSNPN, CDR2 SVGIG (reference sequence). This CDR3 has 15 amino acids. Losses at the gene ends were 8 bases for V and 1 base for J; bases not matched to a gene: 11. Here the CDR3 reads CAAETLRGSGNTIYF. CDR3 nucleotides: TGTGCCGCAGAGACTCTCAGGGGGTCTGGAAACACCATATATTTT.

The rearrangement joins TRBV28 to TRBJ2-2; D is ambiguous. V shed 8 bases and J shed 0 bases, with 13 bases lying between them. Germline V gives CDR1 MDHEN, CDR2 SYDVKM. The CDR3 totals 15 residues. The CDR3 region is CASRRERTNTGELFF. The CDR3 DNA is TGTGCCAGCCGCCGCGAGAGAACGAACACCGGGGAGCTGTTTTTT.

With respect to this clone: This may be a read error, as it is one base from a much larger clone. The chain is built from TRBV3-1 (or the pseudogene TRBV3-2) and TRBJ1-1, with TRBD1 as a possible D gene (5 bases). The length of the CDR3 is 13 residues. Per the germline V gene, CDR1 is LGHDT and CDR2 is YNNKEL (reference sequence). V lost 5 bases and J lost 1, with 8 bases in between. This CDR3 is CASSLGANTEAFF. The CDR3 nucleotides are TGTGCCAGCAGCTTAGGGGCGAACACTGAAGCTTTCTTT.

The J gene is TRBJ1-2, the V gene TRBV5-8; 11 nucleotides line up with TRBD1. The germline CDR1 and CDR2 sequences are SGHTS and YDEGEE. CDR3 size: 15 residues. Trimming removed 4 bases from V and 7 bases from J; junction bases left unmatched: 9. CDR3 residues: CASSLKDRGLRGYTF. The CDR3 DNA reads as TGTGCCAGCAGCCTTAAGGACAGGGGGCTTCGTGGCTACACCTTC.

The V gene is TRBV11-2, the J gene TRBJ2-1; TRBD2 matches 14 bases. Losses at the gene ends were 5 bases for V and 10 bases for J; bases not matched to a gene: 7. Germline loops: CDR1 SGHAT, CDR2 FQNNGV. The CDR3 is 15 residues long. In DNA, the CDR3 is TGTGCCAGCAGCCCAAGACTAGCGGGGGGGCGGGAGCAGTTCTTC. This sequence encodes CASSPRLAGGREQFF.

This clone was found a few times. J is TRBJ2-6 and V is TRBV18; 8 positions agree with TRBD2. With V trimmed by 2 bases and J by 2 bases, 8 bases remained unmatched. Germline V gene data show CDR1 as KGHSH and CDR2 as LQKENI. The CDR3 length is 18 residues. The CDR3 reads CASSPKHPGGAGANVLTF. The CDR3 region has the DNA TGTGCCAGCTCACCAAAGCACCCGGGAGGGGCTGGGGCCAACGTCCTGACTTTC.

The CDR3 loop is CASSLRQSYEQYF. The CDR3 DNA reads as TGTGCCAGCAGCTTACGACAGTCCTACGAGCAGTACTTC. This chain connects TRBV3-1 (or the pseudogene TRBV3-2) to TRBJ2-7; D possibly corresponds to TRBD1 (5 bases). Trimming shortened V by 5 bases and J by 1 base, and 9 bases separated the two germline ends. The CDR3 sequence is 13 residues long. Germline assignment: CDR1 LGHDT and CDR2 YNNKEL (reference sequence).

This clone was counted a few times. The chain joins TRBV6-5 to TRBJ2-1; D may be TRBD1 (5 bases). The CDR3 sequence is 15 residues long. Germline values: CDR1 MNHEY, CDR2 SVGAGI. The V and J ends lost 4 bases and 0 bases respectively, with 10 bases between them. The CDR3 is CASSLDDSSYNEQFF. CDR3 coding DNA: TGTGCCAGCAGTTTAGACGACAGCTCCTACAATGAGCAGTTCTTC.

This clone showed up just once. This chain connects TRBV27 to TRBJ2-7; weak D call: TRBD1 (5 bases). The length of the CDR3 is 13 residues. Germline CDR1 reads MNHEY; CDR2 reads SMNVEV (reference sequence). V was shortened by 3 bases and J by 7 bases, with 13 bases between the two germline ends. CDR3 sequence reads: CASSFQGPWEQYF. CDR3 coding DNA: TGTGCCAGCAGTTTTCAGGGCCCCTGGGAGCAGTACTTC.

This clone has just a few counts. In DNA form, the CDR3 reads TGCGCCAGCAGTCGAGAGCCTAAAACGGACAGGAACACTGAAGCTTTCTTT. Protein sequence: CASSREPKTDRNTEAFF. The rearrangement joins TRBV4-1 to TRBJ1-1; maybe TRBD1 (6 bases). Trimming took off 6 bases at V and 1 base at J, with 21 bases between the two ends. The CDR3 loop spans 17 amino acids. Germline-derived CDR1 and CDR2 are MGHRA and YSYEKL.

The V call is TRBV10-3, the J call TRBJ1-1; D not certain. Germline CDR1 is ENHRY and CDR2 is SYGVKD. CDR3 length: 15 residues. V shed 0 bases and J shed 0 bases, with 8 bases lying between them. The CDR3 DNA reads TGTGCCATCAGTGAGTCGCAGATATTGAACACTGAAGCTTTCTTT. Translated: CAISESQILNTEAFF.

The chain joins TRBV19 to TRBJ2-3; 9 bases map to TRBD2. There are 16 residues in the CDR3. Looked up from germline, CDR1 is LNHDA and CDR2 is SQIVND (reference sequence). The V and J ends lost 1 base and 2 bases, in that order; junction bases with no gene match: 4. The CDR3 DNA is TGTGCCAGTAGTATAGGCGTAGCGGGGGCCACAGATACGCAGTATTTT. Translation: CASSIGVAGATDTQYF. Filled out from reference TRBV19 and TRBJ2-3, the complete variable domain reads DGGITQSPKYLFRKEGQNVTLSCEQNLNHDAMYWYRQDPGQGLRLIYYSQIVNDFQKGDIAEGYSVSREKKESFPLTVTSAQKNPTAFYLCASSIGVAGATDTQYFGPGTRLTVL.